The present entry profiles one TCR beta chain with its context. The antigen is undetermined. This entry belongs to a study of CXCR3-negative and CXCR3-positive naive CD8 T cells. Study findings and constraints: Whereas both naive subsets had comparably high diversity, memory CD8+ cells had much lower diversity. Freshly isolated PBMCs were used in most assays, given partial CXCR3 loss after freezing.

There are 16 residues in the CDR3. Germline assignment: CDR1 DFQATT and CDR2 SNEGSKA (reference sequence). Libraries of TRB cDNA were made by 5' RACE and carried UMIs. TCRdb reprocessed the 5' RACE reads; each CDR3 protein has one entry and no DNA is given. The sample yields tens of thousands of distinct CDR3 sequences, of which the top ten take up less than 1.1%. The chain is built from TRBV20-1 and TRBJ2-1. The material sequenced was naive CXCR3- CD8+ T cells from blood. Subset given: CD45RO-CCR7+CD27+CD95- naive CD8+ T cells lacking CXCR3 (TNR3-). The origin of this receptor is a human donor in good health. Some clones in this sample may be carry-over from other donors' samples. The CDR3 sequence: CSARDLEGLDVNEQFF.